This T cell receptor beta chain was profiled in a study of shared clonotypes between healthy human individuals. V dropped 11 bases and J dropped 6 bases, with 26 bases sitting between them. The V gene's germline CDR1 is SEHNR and CDR2 FQNEAQ (reference sequence). This CDR3 spans 16 amino acids. The assay was immunoSEQ multiplex PCR, and TCRdb's table has in-frame clones only and misses some. The sample lists approximately 1,500,000 clones; 95% to 99% were seen once. V usage is TRBV7-9 and J usage is TRBJ1-3, with D possibly being TRBD1 (6 bases). The specimen was naive CD4+ T cells sorted from blood. Subset given: CD45RA+ positively selected. The receptor was isolated from a man aged 25 to 40 in good health. The CDR3 DNA reads TGTGCCGCTCCTACTCTCGATCGGGGGGCGGAAAACACCATATATTTT. Amino acid sequence: CAAPTLDRGAENTIYF.